This T cell receptor (beta chain) emerged from a study of blood T cell repertoires in COVID-19. Looking at the study overall: Sites in the United States, Italy and Spain provided acute and convalescent COVID-19 samples. Nucleic acid was either cDNA or gDNA, and it came from T cells, B-cell-depleted T cells, or PBMCs.

Trimming stripped 6 bases from V and 0 bases from J, with 18 bases between. The CDR3 runs to 16 residues. The V gene's germline CDR1 is SGHNT and CDR2 YYREEE (reference sequence). As processed by the authors: Amplification of reference gene primers provided the estimated nucleated cell counts. TCRdb's table, derived via immunoSEQ multiplex PCR, lists solely in-frame clones and lacks some. V and J calls and clone size follow that table, whereas D and trimming were derived from the DNA. Of nearly 350,000 clones detected, around nine tenths appear once; the ten largest clones hold more than 3%. The receptor was derived from a woman aged 18-29 years who had recovered from COVID-19. The chain carries TRBV5-4 and TRBJ1-1; a weak D match, TRBD1 (5 bases). Sample: peripheral blood. CDR3 sequence: CASTINSGLMNTEAFF. The CDR3 nucleotides read TGTGCCAGCACCATTAACTCGGGACTGATGAACACTGAAGCTTTCTTT.